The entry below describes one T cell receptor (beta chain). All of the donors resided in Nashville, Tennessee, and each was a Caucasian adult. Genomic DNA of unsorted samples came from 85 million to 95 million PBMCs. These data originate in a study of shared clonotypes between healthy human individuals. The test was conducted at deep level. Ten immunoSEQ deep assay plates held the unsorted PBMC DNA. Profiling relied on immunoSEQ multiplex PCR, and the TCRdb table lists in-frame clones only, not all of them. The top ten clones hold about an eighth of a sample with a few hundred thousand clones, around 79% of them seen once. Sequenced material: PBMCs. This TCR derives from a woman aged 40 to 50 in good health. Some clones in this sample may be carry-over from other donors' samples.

Here the CDR3 DNA reads TGCGCCAGCAGCCGGACCCGGGAAAAACTGTTTTTT. Protein sequence: CASSRTREKLFF. This chain connects TRBV4-1 to TRBJ1-4; D remains unclear. This CDR3 contains 12 residues. CDR1 is MGHRA and CDR2 is YSYEKL in the germline V gene. V was trimmed by 4 bases and J by 8 bases, leaving 8 bases between them.